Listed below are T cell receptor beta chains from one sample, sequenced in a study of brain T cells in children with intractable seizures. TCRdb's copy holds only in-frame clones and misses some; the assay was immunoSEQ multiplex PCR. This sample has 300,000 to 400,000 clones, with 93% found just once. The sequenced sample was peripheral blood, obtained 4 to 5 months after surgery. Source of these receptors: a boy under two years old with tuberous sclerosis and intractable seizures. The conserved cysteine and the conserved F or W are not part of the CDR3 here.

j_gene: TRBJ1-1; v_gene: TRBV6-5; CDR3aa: ASSYRGQTEAF
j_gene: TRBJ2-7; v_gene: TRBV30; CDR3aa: AWSGQVTYEQY
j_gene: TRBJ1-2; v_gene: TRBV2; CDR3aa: ASRKTDIYGYT
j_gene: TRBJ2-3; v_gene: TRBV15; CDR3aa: ATGRGESADTQY
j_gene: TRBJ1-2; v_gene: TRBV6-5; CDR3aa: ASTLGPGLYGYT
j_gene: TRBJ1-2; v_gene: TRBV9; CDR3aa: ASSVDNNYGYT
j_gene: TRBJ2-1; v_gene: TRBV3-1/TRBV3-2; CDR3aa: ASSQTGTSGSKYEQF
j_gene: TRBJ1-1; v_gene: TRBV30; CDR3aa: AWSVSGVNTEAF
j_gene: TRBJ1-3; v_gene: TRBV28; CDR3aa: ASSLKRVAGNTIY
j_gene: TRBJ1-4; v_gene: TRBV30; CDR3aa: AWSAWDGRNATNEKLF
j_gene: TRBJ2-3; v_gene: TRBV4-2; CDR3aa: ASSQDPLAGAPDTQY
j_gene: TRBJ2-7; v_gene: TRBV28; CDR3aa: ASTSSGTPPSSYEQY
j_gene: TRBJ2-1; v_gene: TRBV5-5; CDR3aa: ASSYRLASSYNEQF
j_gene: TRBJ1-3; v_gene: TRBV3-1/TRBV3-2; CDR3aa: ASSPKWNPGGTGNTIY
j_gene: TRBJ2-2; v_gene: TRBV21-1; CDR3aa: ASFPPGHLPTGELF
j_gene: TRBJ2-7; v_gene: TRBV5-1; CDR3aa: ASTPTEGNLYEQY
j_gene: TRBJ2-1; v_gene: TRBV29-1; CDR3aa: SGKGSSYNEQF
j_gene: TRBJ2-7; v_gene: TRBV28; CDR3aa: ASSYPAGVEQY
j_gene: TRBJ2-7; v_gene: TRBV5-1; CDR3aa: ASSLFEREGPYEQY
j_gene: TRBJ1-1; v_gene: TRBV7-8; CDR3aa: ASSPTWVEAF
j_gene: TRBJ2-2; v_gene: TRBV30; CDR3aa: AWRAGTSGSKAGELF
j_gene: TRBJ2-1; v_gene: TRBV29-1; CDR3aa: SVDGNGGF
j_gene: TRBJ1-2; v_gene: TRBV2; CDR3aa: ASYSGAYT
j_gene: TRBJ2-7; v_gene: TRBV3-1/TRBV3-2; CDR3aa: ASSQVLTGTRTYEQY
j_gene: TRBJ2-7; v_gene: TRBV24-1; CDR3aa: ATGTDYEQY
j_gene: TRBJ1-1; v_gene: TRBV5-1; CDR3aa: ASRLGTYAAGTEAF
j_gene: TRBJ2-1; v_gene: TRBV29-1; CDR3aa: SVEVYSGRYNEQF
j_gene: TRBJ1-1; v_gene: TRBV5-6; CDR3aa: ASSLRHAGAEAF